What follows is one T cell receptor (beta chain) and its context. Its antigen is as yet unknown. Unique molecular identifiers tagged every individual TCR cDNA molecule. TCRdb fed the 5' RACE reads into MiXCR, producing one record per CDR3 protein. The profile shows approximately 11,000 distinct CDR3 sequences, 7.5% to 9% of them singletons. Time point here: sample taken at primary tumor resection. No cell sorting; template was whole RNA from tumor, lung tissue or PBMC. The CDR3 loop spans 16 amino acids. V lost 7 bases to trimming and J lost 1 base; unmatched junction nucleotides: 12. This entry is derived from a study of spatial heterogeneity in lung cancer. The overall study: Mean representation of each unique TCR and UMI combination in the raw reads exceeded 8.5 occurrences. The study, taken as a whole, reports: One measure, the expanded intratumoral alpha and beta TCR count, tracked tumor mutation counts.

This receptor was identified in a female donor with early-stage non-small cell lung cancer. This sequence joins TRBV12-3 or TRBV12-4 and TRBJ2-5, with TRBD2 matching over 7 bases. Source: lung tumor tissue, taken at surgery. This CDR3 is CASTNSGRGSQETQYF. The DNA for the CDR3 is TGTGCCAGCACCAACAGTGGGCGGGGGTCCCAAGAGACCCAGTACTTC.